These 28 T cell receptor beta chains were all obtained from the same sample, sequenced in a study of CD8 T cells in Susac syndrome. Random hexamers were used to reverse transcribe the RNA input (about 0.5 to 1 ug). One entry per CDR3 protein, called by TCRdb with MiXCR from the immunoSEQ multiplex PCR reads. This sample has over 80,000 distinct CDR3 sequences; 85% to 95% occur once, and the top ten carry over 0.25%. The sample was CD8+ T cells from PBMCs. The receptors were sampled from a human donor in good health.

The chain couples TRBV10-2 to TRBJ2-5, with TRBD2 matching 10 bases. This CDR3 contains 15 residues. V gave up 2 bases and J gave up 4 bases; unmatched junction bases: 4. In germline, CDR1 is WSHSY, CDR2 SAAADI. CDR3 DNA: TGCGCCAGCAGTGAGAGCGGGGGGGCCGTAGAGACCCAGTACTTC. Its protein is CASSESGGAVETQYF.

The J gene is TRBJ1-2, the V gene TRBV29-1; 7 bases fit TRBD1. The germline gives CDR1 SQVTM, CDR2 ANQGSEA. V trimming: 5 bases; J trimming: 4 bases; junction bases outside the gene matches: 4. The CDR3 has 12 residues. The CDR3 region is CSVQTGSYGYTF. Written as DNA, the CDR3 is TGCAGCGTTCAGACAGGGAGCTATGGCTACACCTTC.

This clonotype was seen just once. The chain is built from TRBV5-1 and TRBJ2-7; TRBD1 might be the D (6 bases). Trimming cost V 4 bases and J 3 bases, with 11 bases left between them. The CDR3 runs to 13 residues. From germline, CDR1 is SGHRS and CDR2 YFSETQ. The CDR3 loop is CASSVTGSYEQYF. CDR3 in DNA: TGCGCCAGCAGCGTAACAGGGAGCTACGAGCAGTACTTC.

The chain has TRBV6-2 or TRBV6-3 and TRBJ2-3, with D hard to call. The germline CDR1 and CDR2 sequences are MNHEY and SVGEGT. V dropped 2 bases and J dropped 2 bases, with 5 bases sitting between them. The CDR3 consists of 13 residues. The CDR3 loop is CASSYQVTDTQYF. CDR3 in DNA: TGTGCCAGCAGTTACCAAGTCACAGATACGCAGTATTTT.

The chain joins TRBV27 to TRBJ1-5; 7 nucleotides match TRBD1. CDR3 size: 14 residues. Germline lookup yields CDR1 MNHEY and CDR2 SMNVEV (reference sequence). With 5 bases clipped from V and 2 bases from J, the junction kept 3 bases outside the gene matches. The CDR3 sequence: CASSAGTGNQPQHF. The DNA of the CDR3 is TGTGCCAGCAGTGCCGGGACAGGCAATCAGCCCCAGCATTTT.

The chain joins TRBV2 to TRBJ1-4, with D possibly being TRBD1 (5 bases). Germline V gives CDR1 SNHLY, CDR2 FYNNEI. Trimming took 4 bases from V and 13 from J, leaving 7 bases between them. CDR3 size: 10 residues. The CDR3 DNA is TGTGCCAGCAGTGCGGGGCCACTGTTTTTT. The encoded protein is CASSAGPLFF.

This chain links TRBV13 with TRBJ2-7, with D tentatively TRBD1 or TRBD2 (7 bases each). The V and J ends lost 5 bases and 7 bases respectively, with 18 bases between them. The CDR3 totals 14 residues. The germline V gene encodes CDR1 PRHDT and CDR2 FYEKMQ (reference sequence). The CDR3 bases are TGTGCCAGCAGCGAAGGTCCCAGGGGGGGGGAGCAGTACTTC. Translated: CASSEGPRGGEQYF.

The gene calls are TRBV3-1 and TRBJ2-5; D is uncertain. This CDR3 has 13 residues. Germline V gene sequence: CDR1 LGHDT, CDR2 YNNKEL (reference sequence). Trimming cost V 4 bases and J 3 bases, with 9 bases left between them. CDR3 bases: TGTGCCAGCAGCCCCTTGGTCAAAGAGACCCAGTACTTC. It encodes CASSPLVKETQYF.

This chain links TRBV25-1 with TRBJ2-3, with D possibly matching TRBD2 (6 bases). This CDR3 comprises 14 residues. The V gene's germline CDR1 is MGHDK and CDR2 SYGVNS. The ends were cut back, 4 bases at V and 6 bases at J, with 14 bases in the middle. In DNA form, the CDR3 reads TGTGCCAGCAGTGTAGGGAGGTCATGGGATACGCAGTATTTT. Protein product: CASSVGRSWDTQYF.

The chain has TRBV29-1 and TRBJ2-1; the match to TRBD1 covers 10 bases. This CDR3 contains 11 residues. Germline trimming cut 4 bases from V and 15 bases from J; bases unmatched to any gene: 6. The germline gives CDR1 SQVTM, CDR2 ANQGSEA. The CDR3 DNA is TGCAGCGTTGCTCTAGGACAGGGGGTGTTCTTC. As protein: CSVALGQGVFF.

This chain links TRBV13 with TRBJ2-3; D possibly corresponds to TRBD1 (6 bases). Per germline, CDR1 PRHDT and CDR2 FYEKMQ (reference sequence). The CDR3 runs 17 residues. V was shortened by 5 bases and J by 6 bases, with 24 bases between the two germline ends. CDR3 region: CASSEQGPVASKDTQYF. CDR3 DNA sequence: TGTGCCAGCAGCGAACAGGGACCAGTTGCGTCTAAGGATACGCAGTATTTT.

The V and J genes are TRBV4-1 and TRBJ2-3, with 9 positions matching TRBD2. J lost 2 bases, V lost 3 bases, and 3 bases had no gene match. The CDR3 runs to 15 residues. Germline values: CDR1 MGHRA, CDR2 YSYEKL. CDR3: CASSHPSGDTDTQYF. The CDR3 DNA reads TGCGCCAGCAGCCACCCTAGCGGGGACACAGATACGCAGTATTTT.

V and J are TRBV7-9 and TRBJ1-4; tentatively, D is TRBD1 (5 bases). Germline assignment: CDR1 SEHNR and CDR2 FQNEAQ (reference sequence). Trimming removed 2 bases from V and 7 bases from J, with 14 bases in between. The CDR3 is 15 amino acids. CDR3 sequence: CASSLQGSSGEKLFF. CDR3 nucleotide sequence: TGTGCCAGCAGCTTACAGGGCTCGTCGGGTGAAAAACTGTTTTTT.

The V and J genes are TRBV12-3 or TRBV12-4 and TRBJ2-7, with TRBD1 identical over 10 bases. Trimming removed 6 bases from V and 2 bases from J; junction bases left unmatched: 4. The CDR3 sequence is 14 residues long. The CDR3 loop is CASSPGTGAYEQYF. The CDR3 DNA follows: TGTGCCAGCAGCCCCGGGACAGGGGCCTACGAGCAGTACTTC.

This chain joins TRBV7-6 and TRBJ1-1; D is unclear. Germline values: CDR1 SGHVS, CDR2 FNYEAQ. There are 12 residues in the CDR3. Trimming cost V 6 bases and J 3 bases, with 8 bases left between them. The CDR3 loop is CASSFSDTEAFF. The CDR3 bases are TGTGCCAGCAGTTTCTCCGACACTGAAGCTTTCTTT.

This clonotype was seen a handful of times. This chain joins TRBV27 and TRBJ2-7; 9 nucleotides align to TRBD1. The CDR3 has 13 residues. In germline, CDR1 is MNHEY, CDR2 SMNVEV (reference sequence). The V and J ends lost 5 bases and 4 bases, in that order; junction bases with no gene match: 3. CDR3 region: CASSLTGGYEQYF. The CDR3 bases are TGTGCCAGCAGTCTGACAGGGGGATACGAGCAGTACTTC.

The CDR3 sequence is CAWSVLAGDGRDTQYF. CDR3 nucleotides: TGTGCCTGGAGTGTACTAGCGGGGGACGGACGGGATACGCAGTATTTT. The chain links TRBV30 to TRBJ2-3; 11 positions agree with TRBD2. J lost 6 bases, V lost 0 bases, and 8 bases had no gene match. Per germline, CDR1 GTSNPN and CDR2 SVGIG (reference sequence). The CDR3 is made up of 16 amino acids.

The chain recombines TRBV6-4 with TRBJ2-2, with 8 bases fitting TRBD2. The V gene end was trimmed by 6 bases and the J gene end by 4 bases; junction bases not matched to a gene: 4. The CDR3 is made up of 14 amino acids. Germline V lookup: CDR1 MRHNA, CDR2 SNTAGT. The CDR3 reads CASSPRGGTGELFF. The DNA of the CDR3 is TGTGCCAGCAGCCCCCGGGGGGGCACCGGGGAGCTGTTTTTT.

This rearrangement joins TRBV29-1 to TRBJ1-2; TRBD1 agrees at 9 bases. Germline V gene lookup returns CDR1 SQVTM and CDR2 ANQGSEA. J was trimmed by 5 bases and V by 6 bases; bases with no gene match: 13. The CDR3 spans 15 residues. DNA for the CDR3: TGCAGCGTGGGCCCTGGACAGGGGAGTTTGTATGGCTACACCTTC. This sequence encodes CSVGPGQGSLYGYTF. The full variable domain, rest sourced from reference TRBV29-1 and TRBJ1-2, is SAVISQKPSRDICQRGTSLTIQCQVDSQVTMMFWYRQQPGQSLTLIATANQGSEATYESGFVIDKFPISRPNLTFSTLTVSNMSPEDSSIYLCSVGPGQGSLYGYTFGSGTRLTVV.

The chain is built from TRBV7-6 and TRBJ2-3; no clear D gene. This CDR3 comprises 13 residues. The germline CDR1 and CDR2 sequences are SGHVS and FNYEAQ. Trimming cost V 2 bases and J 0 bases, with 3 bases left between them. CDR3 sequence reads: CASSLLSTDTQYF. The CDR3 region has the DNA TGTGCCAGCAGCTTACTGAGCACAGATACGCAGTATTTT.

V usage is TRBV6-5 and J usage is TRBJ1-1; D is unclear. The CDR3 covers 13 residues. Germline CDR1 is MNHEY and CDR2 is SVGAGI. V lost 5 bases and J lost 5, with 12 bases in between. As DNA, the CDR3 is TGTGCCAGCAGTCATGGGTCGGAGACTGAAGCTTTCTTT. Residues: CASSHGSETEAFF.

The chain uses TRBV5-1 and TRBJ2-3, with D possibly TRBD2 on 6 matching bases. V gave up 1 base and J gave up 0 bases, with 12 bases separating them. Germline-derived CDR1 and CDR2 are SGHRS and YFSETQ. This CDR3 is 16 amino acids long. The CDR3 region is CASSLRGYSSTDTQYF. CDR3 bases: TGCGCCAGCAGCTTGCGGGGGTACTCTAGCACAGATACGCAGTATTTT.

The chain employs TRBV9 and TRBJ1-1; no clear D. Germline CDR1 is SGDLS and CDR2 is YYNGEE. Trimming removed 3 bases from V and 0 bases from J, with 3 bases in between. This CDR3 spans 12 amino acids. The CDR3 loop is CASSDLNTEAFF. The CDR3 region has the DNA TGTGCCAGCAGCGACTTGAACACTGAAGCTTTCTTT.

The V gene is TRBV10-2, the J gene TRBJ1-3; no clear D gene. This CDR3 region has 11 residues. Trimming removed 6 bases from V and 4 bases from J, with 4 bases in between. CDR1 is WSHSY, CDR2 SAAADI, per germline. The CDR3 coding sequence is TGCGCCAGCAGCGAAGGAAACACCATATATTTT. Protein sequence: CASSEGNTIYF.

The chain uses TRBV30 and TRBJ1-5; D possibly corresponds to TRBD1 (5 bases). With 0 bases removed from V and 5 bases from J, the gap between germline ends came to 20 bases. This CDR3 spans 17 amino acids. Germline CDR1 GTSNPN, CDR2 SVGIG (reference sequence). The CDR3 nucleotides read TGTGCCTGGAGTGTAAATCCAGGGACCGGCTGGTATCAGCCCCAGCATTTT. This encodes CAWSVNPGTGWYQPQHF.

V usage is TRBV4-1 and J usage is TRBJ2-5; a possible D gene is TRBD2 (6 bases). Germline V lookup: CDR1 MGHRA, CDR2 YSYEKL. This CDR3 has 15 residues. Trimming stripped 0 bases from V and 5 bases from J, with 13 bases between. The CDR3 sequence is CASSQDGGSGETQYF. The CDR3 region has the DNA TGCGCCAGCAGCCAAGATGGGGGGTCTGGGGAGACCCAGTACTTC.

The chain has TRBV12-3 or TRBV12-4 and TRBJ2-2, with D possibly TRBD2 on 5 matching bases. The CDR3 spans 13 residues. V lost 5 bases to trimming and J lost 5 bases, with 9 bases between them. The chain's CDR3 is CASSPGLTGELFF. In DNA, the CDR3 is TGTGCCAGCAGTCCAGGACTTACCGGGGAGCTGTTTTTT.

The chain joins TRBV5-5 to TRBJ2-3; D possibly matches TRBD1 or TRBD2 (6 bases each). Trimming left V 6 bases short and J 1 base short, with 9 bases between. CDR1 and CDR2 from the germline V gene are SGHKS and YYEKEE (reference sequence). CDR3 length equals 13 residues. CDR3 sequence reads: CASNGGGTDTQYF. The DNA of the CDR3 is TGTGCCAGCAACGGGGGCGGCACAGATACGCAGTATTTT.